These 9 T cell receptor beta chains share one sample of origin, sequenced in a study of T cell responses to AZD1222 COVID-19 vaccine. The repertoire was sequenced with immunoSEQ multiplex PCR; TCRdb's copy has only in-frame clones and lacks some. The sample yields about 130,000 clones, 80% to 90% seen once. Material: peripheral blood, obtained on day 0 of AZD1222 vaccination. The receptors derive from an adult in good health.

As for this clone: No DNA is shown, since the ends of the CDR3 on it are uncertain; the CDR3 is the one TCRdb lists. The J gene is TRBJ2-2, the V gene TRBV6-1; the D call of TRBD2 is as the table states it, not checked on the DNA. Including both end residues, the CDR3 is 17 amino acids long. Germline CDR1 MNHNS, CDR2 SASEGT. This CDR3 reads CASSEGRLWLRAGELFF.

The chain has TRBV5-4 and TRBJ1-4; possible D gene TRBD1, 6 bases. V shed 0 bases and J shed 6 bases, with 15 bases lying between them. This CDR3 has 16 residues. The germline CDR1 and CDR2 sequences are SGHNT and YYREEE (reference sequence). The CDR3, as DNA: TGTGCCAGCAGCTTGGCCGCGACAGGCTCTTATGAAAAACTGTTTTTT. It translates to CASSLAATGSYEKLFF.

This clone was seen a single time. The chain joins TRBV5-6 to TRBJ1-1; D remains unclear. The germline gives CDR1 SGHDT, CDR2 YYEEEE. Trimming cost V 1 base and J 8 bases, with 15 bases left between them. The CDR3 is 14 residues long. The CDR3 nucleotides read TGTGCCAGCAGCTTGTTGCCCAGTATAATCGAAGCTTTCTTT. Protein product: CASSLLPSIIEAFF.

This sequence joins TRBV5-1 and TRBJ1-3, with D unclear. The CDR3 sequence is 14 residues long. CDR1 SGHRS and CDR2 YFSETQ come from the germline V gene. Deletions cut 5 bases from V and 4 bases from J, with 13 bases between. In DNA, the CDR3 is TGCGCCAGCAGTCCGGAGGCCGGAGGAAACACCATATATTTT. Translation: CASSPEAGGNTIYF.

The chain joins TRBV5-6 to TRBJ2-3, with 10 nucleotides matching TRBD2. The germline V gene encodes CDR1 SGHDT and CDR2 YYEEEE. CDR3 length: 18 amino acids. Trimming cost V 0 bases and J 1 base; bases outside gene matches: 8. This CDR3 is CASSLVGLAGGRTDTQYF. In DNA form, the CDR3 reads TGTGCCAGCAGCTTGGTGGGATTAGCGGGGGGACGCACAGATACGCAGTATTTT.

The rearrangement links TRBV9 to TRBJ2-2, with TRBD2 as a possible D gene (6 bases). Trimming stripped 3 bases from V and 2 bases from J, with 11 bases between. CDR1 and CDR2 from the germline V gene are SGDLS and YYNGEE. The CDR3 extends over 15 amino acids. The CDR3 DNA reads TGTGCCAGCAGCGGGAGGGGACCTAACACCGGGGAGCTGTTTTTT. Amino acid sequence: CASSGRGPNTGELFF.

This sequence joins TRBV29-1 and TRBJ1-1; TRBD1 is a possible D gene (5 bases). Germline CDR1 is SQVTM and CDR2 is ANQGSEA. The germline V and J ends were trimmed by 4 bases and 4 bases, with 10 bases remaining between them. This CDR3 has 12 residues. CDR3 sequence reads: CSVAAGPTEAFF. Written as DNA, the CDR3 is TGCAGCGTTGCCGCAGGGCCCACTGAAGCTTTCTTT. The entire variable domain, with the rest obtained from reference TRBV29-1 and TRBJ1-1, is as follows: SAVISQKPSRDICQRGTSLTIQCQVDSQVTMMFWYRQQPGQSLTLIATANQGSEATYESGFVIDKFPISRPNLTFSTLTVSNMSPEDSSIYLCSVAAGPTEAFFGQGTRLTVV.

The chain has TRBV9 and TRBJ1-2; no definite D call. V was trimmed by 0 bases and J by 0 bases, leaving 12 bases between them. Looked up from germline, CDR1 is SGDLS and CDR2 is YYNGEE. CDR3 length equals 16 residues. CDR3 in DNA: TGTGCCAGCAGCGTAGGCCCCGACAACCCTAACTATGGCTACACCTTC. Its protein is CASSVGPDNPNYGYTF.

The CDR3 region is CSVEGDRGGYGYTF. CDR3 nucleotide sequence: TGCAGCGTTGAAGGTGACAGGGGTGGCTATGGCTACACCTTC. The chain recombines TRBV29-1 with TRBJ1-2; 8 nucleotides align to TRBD1. This CDR3 has 14 residues. The V gene end was trimmed by 1 base and the J gene end by 4 bases; junction bases not matched to a gene: 5. Per the germline V gene, CDR1 is SQVTM and CDR2 is ANQGSEA.